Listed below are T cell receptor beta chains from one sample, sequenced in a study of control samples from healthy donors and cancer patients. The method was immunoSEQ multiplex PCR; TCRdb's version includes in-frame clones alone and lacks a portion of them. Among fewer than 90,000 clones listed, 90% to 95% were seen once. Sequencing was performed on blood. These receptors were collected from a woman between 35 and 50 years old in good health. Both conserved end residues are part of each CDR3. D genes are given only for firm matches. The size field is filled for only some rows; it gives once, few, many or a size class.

TGTGCCAGCATACTCGCGGGGGGGCGGACCAATGAGCAGTTCTTC	CASILAGGRTNEQFF	.	TRBJ2-1	TRBD2	TRBV6-6
TGTGCCAGCCGCAAGGGACAGATCTACGAGCAGTACTTC	CASRKGQIYEQYF	.	TRBJ2-7	TRBD1	TRBV6-5
TGTGCCAGCAGTCCACTCGGGATTTACGAGCAGTACTTC	CASSPLGIYEQYF	.	TRBJ2-7	.	TRBV28
TGTGCCAGCAGGCAGGGGTTCGGAAACACCATATATTTT	CASRQGFGNTIYF	.	TRBJ1-3	.	TRBV11-2
TGTGCCAGCAGTTACTCGGACAGTTACGAGCAGTACTTC	CASSYSDSYEQYF	.	TRBJ2-7	.	TRBV6-5
TGTGCCAGCAGTGAATCTGCCAGACAAGAGACCCAGTACTTC	CASSESARQETQYF	.	TRBJ2-5	.	TRBV25-1
TGTGCCAGCAGTTTTCAGGGAGTCCAAGAGACCCAGTACTTC	CASSFQGVQETQYF	.	TRBJ2-5	.	TRBV27
TGTGCCAGCAGGGGGGGGAGCTCTGGAAACACCATATATTTT	CASRGGSSGNTIYF	.	TRBJ1-3	.	TRBV7-2
TGCAGCGTTGCGTTAGCCAAAAACATTCAGTACTTC	CSVALAKNIQYF	.	TRBJ2-4	.	TRBV29-1
TGTGCCAGTAGTATTGCCCAGGGATCCTACGAGCAGTACTTC	CASSIAQGSYEQYF	.	TRBJ2-7	.	TRBV19
TGTGCCAGCACGGAGGACGGCCACGAGCAGTACTTC	CASTEDGHEQYF	.	TRBJ2-7	.	TRBV2
TGTGCCTCTCTCCCGGGCGGGGGGGGCACCGGGGAGCTGTTTTTT	CASLPGGGGTGELFF	.	TRBJ2-2	TRBD2	TRBV7-8
TGTGCCAGCAGCTTAGGAAGTTTCGAGACCCAGTACTTC	CASSLGSFETQYF	.	TRBJ2-5	.	TRBV11-3
TGTGCCAGCAGACAGGCCCCGGAGCAGTTCTTC	CASRQAPEQFF	.	TRBJ2-1	.	TRBV2
TGTGCCAGCAGTTATCAGGGTTATGGCTACACCTTC	CASSYQGYGYTF	.	TRBJ1-2	.	TRBV28
TGTGCCAGCAGTTACTCCCGATGGCCCGGCCCCAATGAGCAGTTCTTC	CASSYSRWPGPNEQFF	.	TRBJ2-1	.	TRBV6-5
TGTGCCAGCAGTCGGCTGACAGGGGGCTATGAGCAGTTCTTC	CASSRLTGGYEQFF	once	TRBJ2-1	TRBD1	TRBV5-5
TGCGCCAGCAGCCAAGAGCGGGGGATTTCACCCCTCCACTTT	CASSQERGISPLHF	.	TRBJ1-6	.	TRBV4-1
TGTGCAAGTCGCTTAGAATACAATGAGCAGTTCTTC	CASRLEYNEQFF	.	TRBJ2-1	.	TRBV12-2
TGTGCCACCAGCCAAAGGGGGGTCACAGATACGCAGTATTTT	CATSQRGVTDTQYF	.	TRBJ2-3	.	TRBV24-1
TGCGCCAGCAGCTTCCAGCGTTATAGCACTGAAGCTTTCTTT	CASSFQRYSTEAFF	few	TRBJ1-1	.	TRBV5-1
TGTGCCAGCGGGACAGGGTCAAACACTGAAGCTTTCTTT	CASGTGSNTEAFF	.	TRBJ1-1	TRBD1	TRBV11-2
TGTGCCAGCAGCTTTAGGGGTTCCTACGAGCAGTACTTC	CASSFRGSYEQYF	.	TRBJ2-7	.	TRBV5-5
TGTGCCAGCACATCGGGCTCCCGATCCCAGCATTTT	CASTSGSRSQHF	.	TRBJ1-5	.	TRBV28
TGTGCCAGCAGCGTCGACACAGGGGGTGGGCAGTTCTTC	CASSVDTGGGQFF	.	TRBJ2-1	TRBD1	TRBV11-2
TGTGCCAGCAGCCAGACTAGCGGGAGGCTTCAGGCCCAGTACTTC	CASSQTSGRLQAQYF	.	TRBJ2-5	TRBD2	TRBV7-2
TGTGCCAGCAGCCTACAGGGGTTAATCTACGAGCAGTACTTC	CASSLQGLIYEQYF	.	TRBJ2-7	TRBD1	TRBV7-9
TGTGCCACCAGCATCCCCTTTACAGGGAATGAGCAGTTCTTC	CATSIPFTGNEQFF	.	TRBJ2-1	.	TRBV15
TGTGCCTGGACCAGGGATTCTCCACCCCTCCACTTT	CAWTRDSPPLHF	.	TRBJ1-6	.	TRBV30
TGTGCCAGCAGCCAAGATGGGCTTAGCGGGAGACCAGAGACCCAGTACTTC	CASSQDGLSGRPETQYF	.	TRBJ2-5	TRBD2	TRBV4-2
TGTGCCAGCGACCACAGGGGGTCGGGCACTGAAGCTTTCTTT	CASDHRGSGTEAFF	.	TRBJ1-1	TRBD1	TRBV27
TGTGCCACCAGTGTTGGGAGTAACGACGAGCAGTTCTTC	CATSVGSNDEQFF	.	TRBJ2-1	.	TRBV24-1
TGCGCCAGCAGCTCGAAAGGGACAGAAGGCCCAGCTTTCTTT	CASSSKGTEGPAFF	.	TRBJ1-1	TRBD1	TRBV5-1
TGTGCCAGCAGCGTAGGGGCTTCTTCCTACGAGCAGTACTTC	CASSVGASSYEQYF	.	TRBJ2-7	.	TRBV9
TGTGCCAGCAGCCCTAGCGGGAGGGCCTCCTACGAGCAGTACTTC	CASSPSGRASYEQYF	.	TRBJ2-7	TRBD2	TRBV5-4
TGTGCCAGCAGTCCCAGACCAGGGGGCGCTTTCTTT	CASSPRPGGAFF	.	TRBJ1-1	TRBD1	TRBV12-3/TRBV12-4
TGTGCCAGCAGGGCAGGCTACGAGCAGTACTTC	CASRAGYEQYF	.	TRBJ2-7	.	TRBV7-9
TGTGCCAGCAGTCTCTGGGACTACCTCTCCTACGAGCAGTACTTC	CASSLWDYLSYEQYF	.	TRBJ2-7	TRBD2	TRBV3-1/TRBV3-2
TGTGCCAGCAGTTTATCGGGGAGCACTGAAGCTTTCTTT	CASSLSGSTEAFF	.	TRBJ1-1	.	TRBV12-3/TRBV12-4
TGCAGTGCTACTTCGGACTCACCCCTCCACTTT	CSATSDSPLHF	.	TRBJ1-6	.	TRBV20-1
TGTGCCAGCATCTCCGGGACTCCTCTTAACAATGAGCAGTTCTTC	CASISGTPLNNEQFF	.	TRBJ2-1	.	TRBV27
TGTGCCTGGACCGAGGGGGTGGAGCAGTACTTC	CAWTEGVEQYF	.	TRBJ2-7	.	TRBV30
TGTGCCAGTAGCCAACAGGGGACTAATGAAAAACTGTTTTTT	CASSQQGTNEKLFF	.	TRBJ1-4	TRBD1	TRBV19
TGTGCCAGCAGCTGGTGGGACTCCCGCTCTGGAAACACCATATATTTT	CASSWWDSRSGNTIYF	.	TRBJ1-3	.	TRBV5-5
TGTGCCAGCAGTTACTCGATTGCGCGTGTTCAGCCCCAGCATTTT	CASSYSIARVQPQHF	.	TRBJ1-5	.	TRBV6-5
TGTGCCAGTAGTTTGAGGGCCGGAAGCACTGAAGCTTTCTTT	CASSLRAGSTEAFF	.	TRBJ1-1	.	TRBV19
TGTGCTAGCAGCTTACGGATGGGAGTGGATGAGCAGTTCTTC	CASSLRMGVDEQFF	.	TRBJ2-1	.	TRBV7-7
TGCGCCAGCAGCCAAGATACCGGACTAGCGGGGGGTCAAGAGACCCAGTACTTC	CASSQDTGLAGGQETQYF	.	TRBJ2-5	TRBD2	TRBV4-1
TGTGCCACCAGCATGCATTGGACAGTGAAAAATAGCAATCAGCCCCAGCATTTT	CATSMHWTVKNSNQPQHF	.	TRBJ1-5	.	TRBV15
TGTGCCAGCCGCCGGGATCAGTTCTCCTACGAGCAGTACTTC	CASRRDQFSYEQYF	.	TRBJ2-7	.	TRBV5-5
TGTGCCAGCAGCCCCGGGTGGGTAGGCGAAGCTTTCTTT	CASSPGWVGEAFF	.	TRBJ1-1	.	TRBV6-5
TGTGCCAGCACCCCTAGCCCCGCCGGGGAGCTGTTTTTT	CASTPSPAGELFF	.	TRBJ2-2	.	TRBV12-3/TRBV12-4
TGTGCCACCAGTGTATCGGTGGGGTTCGGCTGGAGCACAGATACGCAGTATTTT	CATSVSVGFGWSTDTQYF	.	TRBJ2-3	.	TRBV24-1
TGTGCCACCAGTGCCTCGGGCGGAAACACCATATATTTT	CATSASGGNTIYF	.	TRBJ1-3	.	TRBV24-1
TGTGCCAGCAGCCGGGCGGAGCGGGGTTTAACAGATACGCAGTATTTT	CASSRAERGLTDTQYF	.	TRBJ2-3	TRBD2	TRBV7-8